This passage covers 22 T cell receptor beta chains from one sample sequenced in a study of cytomegalovirus exposure and HLA in healthy donors (dated by TCRdb to the late 2010s). Libraries were constructed by the immunoSEQ multiplex PCR assay. A mixture of 60 forward primers for TCR Vbeta segments and 13 reverse primers for TCR Jbeta segments was used in the multiplex PCR. As stored in TCRdb, this immuneACCESS dataset retains in-frame rearrangements with V and J assigned. A fraction of the clones does not appear; measured against another copy, unresolved V genes explain less than half of the discrepancy, and the remainder lacks a known reason. Here the sample has 90,000 to 110,000 clones; over 70% occur a single time. The top ten constitute about 1.9% of the sample. The sequencing sample was made of PBMCs. These receptors were collected from a man aged 30-40 years in good health and CMV-seronegative.

V is TRBV2 and J is TRBJ2-1; the D gene is possibly TRBD2 (6 bases). With 4 bases removed from V and 7 bases from J, the gap between germline ends came to 17 bases. Germline V CDR1 and CDR2: SNHLY, FYNNEI. The length of the CDR3 is 15 residues. CDR3 DNA sequence: TGTGCCAGCAGTGTGGGGGACTCTCTAGTAAATGAGCAGTTCTTC. Its protein is CASSVGDSLVNEQFF.

The chain employs TRBV7-8 and TRBJ2-3, with 7 bases matching TRBD1. This CDR3 has 19 amino acids. Germline assignment: CDR1 SGHVS and CDR2 FQNEAQ. The V segment lost 4 bases and the J segment 0 bases; nucleotides outside the gene matches: 16. DNA for the CDR3: TGTGCCAGCAGCTCGGGACAGCGGTCCTCGTTTTCTAGCACAGATACGCAGTATTTT. Translated: CASSSGQRSSFSSTDTQYF.

V is TRBV15 and J is TRBJ1-5; TRBD1 agrees at 7 bases. V shed 0 bases, J shed 7 bases, and the junction held 6 bases outside the gene matches. CDR3 length equals 15 residues. Germline V gene lookup returns CDR1 LNHNV and CDR2 YYDKDF (reference sequence). As DNA, the CDR3 is TGTGCCACCAGCAGAGATGGACAGGAGGGACAGCCCCAGCATTTT. It yields the protein CATSRDGQEGQPQHF.

This clone was seen more than once but under ten times. V gene TRBV4-3 combines with J gene TRBJ2-1; D gene unclear. Trimming took 0 bases from V and 4 from J, leaving 4 bases between them. The CDR3 is 13 amino acids. Germline values: CDR1 LGHNA, CDR2 YSLEER. DNA for the CDR3: TGCGCCAGCAGCCAAGATAATTACAATGAGCAGTTCTTC. This codes for CASSQDNYNEQFF.

This chain uses TRBV11-2 with TRBJ1-1, with TRBD1 matching over 8 bases. This CDR3 contains 13 residues. CDR1 is SGHAT, CDR2 FQNNGV, per germline. V lost 3 bases to trimming and J lost 5 bases; unmatched junction nucleotides: 2. CDR3 residues: CASSFRQGTEAFF. CDR3 bases: TGTGCCAGCAGCTTTCGACAGGGGACTGAAGCTTTCTTT.

The chain recombines TRBV28 with TRBJ2-7, with 9 bases lining up with TRBD1. V was clipped by 6 bases and J by 6 bases; unmatched bases: 6. CDR3 length: 13 residues. CDR1 and CDR2 (germline): MDHEN, SYDVKM. CDR3: CASRDRGVREQYF. The CDR3 nucleotides read TGTGCCAGCAGAGACAGGGGGGTACGCGAGCAGTACTTC.

The chain joins TRBV7-9 to TRBJ2-1, with 9 positions matching TRBD2. Germline values: CDR1 SEHNR, CDR2 FQNEAQ (reference sequence). The V segment lost 4 bases and the J segment 7 bases; nucleotides outside the gene matches: 5. The CDR3 sequence is 14 residues long. Here the CDR3 reads CASSSGLAWNEQFF. In DNA form, the CDR3 reads TGTGCCAGCAGCTCAGGACTAGCGTGGAATGAGCAGTTCTTC.

The V call is TRBV19, the J call TRBJ1-5; D uncertain. V was trimmed by 3 bases and J by 0 bases, leaving 9 bases between them. This CDR3 spans 15 amino acids. Per germline, CDR1 LNHDA and CDR2 SQIVND (reference sequence). In DNA form, the CDR3 reads TGTGCCAGTAGTATGGCACATTATAGCAATCAGCCCCAGCATTTT. This sequence encodes CASSMAHYSNQPQHF.

V usage is TRBV10-1 and J usage is TRBJ2-7, with 9 bases matching TRBD1. V dropped 6 bases and J dropped 0; count of bases not matched to a gene: 21. This CDR3 is built from 20 residues. Germline lookup yields CDR1 WNHNN and CDR2 SYGVQD (reference sequence). The CDR3 is CASRELPGQGSIRRSYEQYF. In DNA, the CDR3 is TGCGCCAGCAGAGAATTACCGGGACAGGGCTCCATCCGTCGCTCCTACGAGCAGTACTTC.

CDR3 sequence: CASSLTREGRDTQYF. The CDR3 DNA sequence: TGTGCCAGCAGCTTGACGCGGGAGGGCCGAGATACGCAGTATTTT. The genes are TRBV5-6 and TRBJ2-3; TRBD2 aligns across 9 bases. This CDR3 is 15 amino acids long. The germline gives CDR1 SGHDT, CDR2 YYEEEE. Unmatched junction bases numbered 5, after V lost 1 base and J lost 5 bases. The variable domain in full, with the rest retrieved from reference TRBV5-6 and TRBJ2-3, is DAGVTQSPTHLIKTRGQQVTLRCSPKSGHDTVSWYQQALGQGPQFIFQYYEEEERQRGNFPDRFSGHQFPNYSSELNVNALLLGDSALYLCASSLTREGRDTQYFGPGTRLTVL.

The chain combines TRBV7-2 with TRBJ2-7; TRBD1 matches 7 bases. The CDR3 length is 15 residues. Germline assignment: CDR1 SGHTA and CDR2 FQGNSA. The junction had 8 bases not matched to a gene; V was cut back by 4 bases and J by 2 bases. The CDR3 here is CASSSDLQGTYEQYF. CDR3 nucleotide sequence: TGTGCCAGCAGCTCGGACTTACAGGGGACCTACGAGCAGTACTTC.

The V and J genes are TRBV28 and TRBJ2-7; D is possibly TRBD2 (5 bases). This CDR3 has 15 amino acids. Germline CDR1 reads MDHEN; CDR2 reads SYDVKM. Deletions cut 5 bases from V and 4 bases from J, with 18 bases between. The CDR3 sequence: CASSPTEPGGYEQYF. DNA of the CDR3: TGTGCCAGCAGTCCGACCGAACCGGGCGGGTACGAGCAGTACTTC.

On this clone itself: The junction and the germline gene differ at one end; a read error may be behind it. At the DNA level, this CDR3 is encoded by other sequences in the same sample as well. The CDR3 sequence: CSANPLRAFF. Written as DNA, the CDR3 is TGTAGTGCTAACCCCCTCAGAGCTTTCTTT. The V gene is TRBV20-1, the J gene TRBJ1-1; no firm D call. Germline loops: CDR1 DFQATT, CDR2 SNEGSKA (reference sequence). This CDR3 has 10 residues.

CDR3 amino acids: CASSQGHYIGQPQHF. CDR3 coding DNA: TGCGCCAGCAGCCAAGGTCACTACATCGGGCAGCCCCAGCATTTT. The chain recombines TRBV4-3 with TRBJ1-5; D not certain. Germline CDR1 LGHNA, CDR2 YSLEER. Deletions cut 1 base from V and 7 bases from J, with 14 bases between. CDR3 size: 15 residues.

The V and J genes are TRBV5-1 and TRBJ2-1; 8 bases match TRBD2. The CDR3 runs 16 residues. Trimming removed 0 bases from V and 9 bases from J; junction bases left unmatched: 11. The germline gives CDR1 SGHRS, CDR2 YFSETQ. The CDR3 here is CASSLDAGLVVGEQFF. The CDR3 DNA sequence: TGCGCCAGCAGCTTGGACGCGGGACTAGTTGTAGGTGAGCAGTTCTTC.

CDR3 nucleotide sequence: TGTGCCAGCAGCGCTGGAACGGGACGAGGAGGGAATGAAAAACTGTTTTTT. This gives the protein CASSAGTGRGGNEKLFF. J is TRBJ1-4 and V is TRBV11-2; maybe TRBD1 (5 bases). CDR1 SGHAT and CDR2 FQNNGV come from the germline V gene. Trimming shortened V by 5 bases and J by 5 bases, and 21 bases separated the two germline ends. The CDR3 spans 17 residues. The variable domain in full, completed from reference TRBV11-2 and TRBJ1-4, reads EAGVAQSPRYKIIEKRQSVAFWCNPISGHATLYWYQQILGQGPKLLIQFQNNGVVDDSQLPKDRFSAERLKGVDSTLKIQPAKLEDSAVYLCASSAGTGRGGNEKLFFGSGTQLSVL.

The chain is built from TRBV11-2 and TRBJ1-6; TRBD1 agrees at 8 bases. The CDR3 is made up of 16 amino acids. The germline V gene has CDR1 SGHAT and CDR2 FQNNGV. Trimming cost V 5 bases and J 7 bases; bases outside gene matches: 10. CDR3 DNA: TGTGCCAGCAGCCCGGATTGGACAGGGAGGAATTCACCCCTCCACTTT. As protein: CASSPDWTGRNSPLHF. The variable domain in full, with the rest retrieved from reference TRBV11-2 and TRBJ1-6, is EAGVAQSPRYKIIEKRQSVAFWCNPISGHATLYWYQQILGQGPKLLIQFQNNGVVDDSQLPKDRFSAERLKGVDSTLKIQPAKLEDSAVYLCASSPDWTGRNSPLHFGNGTRLTVT.

The gene calls are TRBV18 and TRBJ1-1; D not certain. Germline CDR1 reads KGHSH; CDR2 reads LQKENI. CDR3 size: 14 residues. Trimming cost V 2 bases and J 5 bases, with 12 bases left between them. CDR3 sequence (DNA): TGTGCCAGCTCACCAGGGGTCGGGGATACTGAAGCTTTCTTT. Translation gives CASSPGVGDTEAFF.

The rearrangement joins TRBV19 to TRBJ2-7, with D maybe TRBD1 (6 bases). The germline V gene has CDR1 LNHDA and CDR2 SQIVND (reference sequence). The ends were cut back, 7 bases at V and 4 bases at J, with 8 bases in the middle. The CDR3 consists of 11 residues. CDR3 in amino acids: CASKQGYEQYF. The CDR3 nucleotides are TGTGCCAGTAAACAGGGTTACGAGCAGTACTTC.

The CDR3 sequence is CASMGGGDNSPLHF. CDR3 nucleotide sequence: TGTGCCAGCATGGGGGGGGGAGATAATTCACCCCTCCACTTT. V is TRBV6-5 and J is TRBJ1-6, with D possibly TRBD1 on 5 matching bases. The V gene's germline CDR1 is MNHEY and CDR2 SVGAGI. V was shortened by 7 bases and J by 5 bases, with 12 bases between the two germline ends. There are 14 residues in the CDR3.

The J gene is TRBJ2-7, the V gene TRBV7-2; TRBD2 aligns across 14 bases. In germline, CDR1 is SGHTA, CDR2 FQGNSA. The CDR3 is 17 amino acids. V trimming: 4 bases; J trimming: 2 bases; junction bases outside the gene matches: 7. The CDR3 DNA is TGTGCCAGCAGCTCCCTCGGGACTAGCGGGAGTCCCTACGAGCAGTACTTC. This encodes CASSSLGTSGSPYEQYF. Based on the CDR3 plus reference TRBV7-2 and TRBJ2-7, the full variable domain is GAGVSQSPSNKVTEKGKDVELRCDPISGHTALYWYRQSLGQGLEFLIYFQGNSAPDKSGLPSDRFSAERTGGSVSTLTIQRTQQEDSAVYLCASSSLGTSGSPYEQYFGPGTRLTVT.

The chain couples TRBV6-1 to TRBJ2-1, with D unclear. V was cut by 4 bases and J by 4 bases, with 5 bases left in between. Germline V gene data show CDR1 as MNHNS and CDR2 as SASEGT. The CDR3 is made up of 12 amino acids. The CDR3 nucleotides are TGTGCCAGCAGTGCGGAGTACAATGAGCAGTTCTTC. Its protein is CASSAEYNEQFF.